This T cell receptor (beta chain) was documented in a study of blood T cell repertoires in COVID-19. In the authors' methods: Amplification from reference gene primers served as the basis for estimated nucleated cell counts. Clones were sequenced by immunoSEQ multiplex PCR, and TCRdb holds only the in-frame ones, with some missing. V and J calls and clone size are copied from that table; D and trimming were computed from the DNA. The sample yields some 380,000 clones, over 75% seen once. Participants spanned ages roughly 18 to 95 years and resided in fewer than 30 US areas. Participants' own reports of clinical history determined their cohort assignment. The V and J ends lost 2 bases and 8 bases respectively, with 15 bases between them. CDR3 length: 14 amino acids. CDR1 MNHNS and CDR2 SASEGT come from the germline V gene.

The specimen was PBMCs or T cells enriched from blood (not recorded which). This chain links TRBV6-1 with TRBJ1-2; tentative D call: TRBD1 (5 bases). This sequence was found in a man aged 25 to 40 who had recovered from COVID-19. The CDR3 coding sequence is TGTGCCAGCAGTGAAATGGAGGGGCGTTACGGCTACACCTTC. It yields the protein CASSEMEGRYGYTF.